The subject of this entry is one TCR beta chain. This sample was included in a study of blood T cell repertoires in COVID-19. Looking at the study overall: T cells, B-cell-depleted T cells, or PBMCs supplied cDNA or gDNA.

Germline V gene sequence: CDR1 SGHDT, CDR2 YYEEEE. This CDR3 is built from 15 residues. V dropped 1 base and J dropped 2 bases, with 13 bases sitting between them. Measured with immunoSEQ multiplex PCR; TCRdb has only the in-frame clones, and not every one. The repertoire holds roughly 280,000 clones, with approximately 81% as singletons. This TCR was sampled from a man aged 60 to 75 with acute or convalescent COVID-19. The sequencing input was peripheral blood. The chain carries TRBV5-6 and TRBJ2-7; perhaps TRBD2 as D (5 bases). The CDR3 here is CASSLWERGAYEQYF. In nucleotides, the CDR3 is TGTGCCAGCAGCTTGTGGGAGCGTGGGGCCTACGAGCAGTACTTC.